These T cell receptor beta chains were read from a single sample in a study of blood T cell repertoires in COVID-19. Sequenced by immunoSEQ multiplex PCR; TCRdb stores in-frame clones only, minus some. This table holds around 300,000 clones, 88% found once. Material for sequencing was PBMCs or T cells enriched from blood (not recorded which). Receptor source: a woman in her sixties in a cohort exposed to, infected with or recovered from COVID-19 (not recorded which). Both conserved end residues are part of each CDR3. The order of the fields is CDR3 DNA, CDR3 protein, V gene, clone size, D gene, J gene. D genes are given only for firm matches. Rows may omit the clone size; those that give it use once, few, many or a size class.

DNA: TGCAGTGCTAGCGTTAATCAGCCCCAGCATTTT
CDR3: CSASVNQPQHF
V: TRBV20-1
size: once
D: NA
J: TRBJ1-5

DNA: TGTGCCAGCAGCGCGCTTCAAGCTTTGAATGAAAAACTGTTTTTT
CDR3: CASSALQALNEKLFF
V: TRBV2
size: NA
D: NA
J: TRBJ1-4

DNA: TGTGCCAGCAGCGTCGACAGGGGGATTAGTGGCTACACCTTC
CDR3: CASSVDRGISGYTF
V: TRBV9
size: NA
D: TRBD1
J: TRBJ1-2

DNA: TGTGCCAGCAGAAGCGGATCAGGCTATGGCTACACCTTC
CDR3: CASRSGSGYGYTF
V: TRBV2
size: once
D: NA
J: TRBJ1-2

DNA: TGTGCCAGCAGCTTAAAGTCAGGGGAGGGATACAATGAGCAGTTCTTC
CDR3: CASSLKSGEGYNEQFF
V: TRBV7-2
size: NA
D: NA
J: TRBJ2-1

DNA: TGTGCCAGCAGGGCGGTTTCCTCCTACAATGAGCAGTTCTTC
CDR3: CASRAVSSYNEQFF
V: TRBV6-5
size: once
D: NA
J: TRBJ2-1

DNA: TGCAGCGTTGCGGAGGGGTCCTACGAGCAGTACTTC
CDR3: CSVAEGSYEQYF
V: TRBV29-1
size: NA
D: NA
J: TRBJ2-7

DNA: TGTGCCAGCAGCCCCCCCTTGGGCCATGAGCAGTTCTTC
CDR3: CASSPPLGHEQFF
V: TRBV9
size: NA
D: NA
J: TRBJ2-1

DNA: TGCAGCGTTGAAGGGACAGTCCCTCAGCAGTTCTTC
CDR3: CSVEGTVPQQFF
V: TRBV29-1
size: NA
D: NA
J: TRBJ2-1

DNA: TGCGCCAGCAGCTTTGGAACTAAGGCATTGTATACGCAGTATTTT
CDR3: CASSFGTKALYTQYF
V: TRBV5-1
size: NA
D: NA
J: TRBJ2-3

DNA: TGTGCCAGCAGCCCATCTAGCGGCTACACCGGGGAGCTGTTTTTT
CDR3: CASSPSSGYTGELFF
V: TRBV7-3
size: NA
D: TRBD2
J: TRBJ2-2

DNA: TGTGCCAGTAGTAGACTAGCGGAAACCTACGAGCAGTACTTC
CDR3: CASSRLAETYEQYF
V: TRBV19
size: NA
D: TRBD2
J: TRBJ2-7

DNA: TGTGCCAGCCGAAGCGGGAGGACGAACACCGGGGAGCTGTTTTTT
CDR3: CASRSGRTNTGELFF
V: TRBV9
size: NA
D: TRBD2
J: TRBJ2-2

DNA: TGTGCCAGCACACCTTGGGCCGGGACTAGCAGCGAGCAGTACTTC
CDR3: CASTPWAGTSSEQYF
V: TRBV6-5
size: NA
D: TRBD2
J: TRBJ2-7

DNA: TGCGCCAGCAGCCAAACCGGGACAGGGCACTACGAGCAGTACTTC
CDR3: CASSQTGTGHYEQYF
V: TRBV4-1
size: NA
D: TRBD1
J: TRBJ2-7

DNA: TGTGCCAGCTCCCCGGGACAGGGTACCTACGAGCAGTACTTC
CDR3: CASSPGQGTYEQYF
V: TRBV18
size: NA
D: TRBD1
J: TRBJ2-7

DNA: TGCAGTGCTAGTGTTGCGGGAGGCACAGATACGCAGTATTTT
CDR3: CSASVAGGTDTQYF
V: TRBV20-1
size: NA
D: TRBD2
J: TRBJ2-3

DNA: TGTGCCAGCAGCCCCTCGGACAGCTACGAGCAGTACTTC
CDR3: CASSPSDSYEQYF
V: TRBV9
size: NA
D: NA
J: TRBJ2-7

DNA: TGTGCCAGCAGCCAAGATACTAGCGGTCAAAGCTACGAGCAGTACTTC
CDR3: CASSQDTSGQSYEQYF
V: TRBV2
size: NA
D: TRBD2
J: TRBJ2-7

DNA: TGTGCTAGCAGCTTGGGTCCCCAACTAGCGGGACGCAATGAGCAGTTCTTC
CDR3: CASSLGPQLAGRNEQFF
V: TRBV7-7
size: NA
D: TRBD2
J: TRBJ2-1

DNA: TGTGCCAGCAGTTACGGACAGGGGCGCACCGGGGAGCTGTTTTTT
CDR3: CASSYGQGRTGELFF
V: TRBV6-2/TRBV6-3
size: NA
D: TRBD1
J: TRBJ2-2

DNA: TGTGCCAGCTCACCACGGAGTGATTCACCCCTCCACTTT
CDR3: CASSPRSDSPLHF
V: TRBV18
size: NA
D: NA
J: TRBJ1-6

DNA: TGTGCCAGTAGTATGATGGCGGGAGACCGAGAGACCCAGTACTTC
CDR3: CASSMMAGDRETQYF
V: TRBV19
size: NA
D: TRBD2
J: TRBJ2-5

DNA: TGTGCCAGCAGACCCGGGACAGACTCCTATAATTCACCCCTCCACTTT
CDR3: CASRPGTDSYNSPLHF
V: TRBV6-4
size: NA
D: TRBD1
J: TRBJ1-6